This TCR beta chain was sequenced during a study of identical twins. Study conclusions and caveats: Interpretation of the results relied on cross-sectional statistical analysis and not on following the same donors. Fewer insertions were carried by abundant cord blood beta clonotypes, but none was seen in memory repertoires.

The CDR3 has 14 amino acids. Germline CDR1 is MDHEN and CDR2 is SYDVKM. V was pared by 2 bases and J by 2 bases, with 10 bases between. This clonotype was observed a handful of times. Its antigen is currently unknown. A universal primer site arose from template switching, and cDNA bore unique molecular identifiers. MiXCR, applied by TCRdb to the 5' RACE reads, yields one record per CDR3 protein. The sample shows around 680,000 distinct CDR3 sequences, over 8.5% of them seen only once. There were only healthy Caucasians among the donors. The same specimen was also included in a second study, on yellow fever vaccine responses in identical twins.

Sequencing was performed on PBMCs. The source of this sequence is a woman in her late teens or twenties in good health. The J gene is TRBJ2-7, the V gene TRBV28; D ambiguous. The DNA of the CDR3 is TGTGCCAGCAGTTTAGAAGACGGCCCCTACGAGCAGTACTTC. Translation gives CASSLEDGPYEQYF.